Here is one T cell receptor (beta chain) with its context. This record comes from a study of technical replicates of blood from a handful of donors. Here immunoSEQ multiplex PCR was the method, and the copy in TCRdb shows in-frame clones only, minus some. The sample lists around 97,000 clones, around 96% occurring once. The V gene's germline CDR1 is MNHEY and CDR2 SMNVEV (reference sequence). CDR3 size: 16 residues. V lost 5 bases and J lost 3, with 20 bases in between. This receptor was identified in a human donor in good health. The chain employs TRBV27 and TRBJ2-7; D uncertain. Sequencing was carried out using T cells isolated from PBMCs. The CDR3 nucleotides read TGTGCCAGCAGTCCCTTCCCCCTTGTGAGTAGCTACGAGCAGTACTTC. Translated, it gives CASSPFPLVSSYEQYF.